Shown below are 2 T cell receptor beta chains from a single sample sequenced in a study of blood T cells in healthy people across ages. Primers used in a second PCR of about 7 to 12 cycles were a sample-barcoded 5' primer and a J-beta primer mix. TCRdb used MiXCR to reprocess the 5' RACE reads, holding one entry per CDR3 protein. In the table there are under 800,000 distinct CDR3 sequences, approximately 43% of which are singletons. Sequences were obtained from blood. Receptors originate from a woman aged 60-70 years in good health.

This chain uses TRBV5-1 with TRBJ2-3, with a weak D call TRBD2 (7 bases). CDR1 is SGHRS and CDR2 is YFSETQ in the germline V gene. Between the trimmed V and J ends, which lost 0 bases and 1 base, there was a span of 21 bases. This CDR3 has 19 amino acids. The CDR3 spells CASSLAAESGEGGTDTQYF. For the CDR3, the DNA is TGCGCCAGCAGCTTGGCCGCGGAAAGCGGGGAGGGGGGCACAGATACGCAGTATTTT.

There are a few counts of this clonotype. CDR3 sequence: CASGKGNNSPLHF. The CDR3, as DNA: TGTGCCAGTGGAAAGGGGAATAATTCACCCCTCCACTTT. The gene calls are TRBV28 and TRBJ1-6, with D possibly being TRBD1 (5 bases). V lost 9 bases to trimming and J lost 5 bases, with 11 bases between them. This CDR3 is 13 amino acids long. The V gene's germline CDR1 is MDHEN and CDR2 SYDVKM.